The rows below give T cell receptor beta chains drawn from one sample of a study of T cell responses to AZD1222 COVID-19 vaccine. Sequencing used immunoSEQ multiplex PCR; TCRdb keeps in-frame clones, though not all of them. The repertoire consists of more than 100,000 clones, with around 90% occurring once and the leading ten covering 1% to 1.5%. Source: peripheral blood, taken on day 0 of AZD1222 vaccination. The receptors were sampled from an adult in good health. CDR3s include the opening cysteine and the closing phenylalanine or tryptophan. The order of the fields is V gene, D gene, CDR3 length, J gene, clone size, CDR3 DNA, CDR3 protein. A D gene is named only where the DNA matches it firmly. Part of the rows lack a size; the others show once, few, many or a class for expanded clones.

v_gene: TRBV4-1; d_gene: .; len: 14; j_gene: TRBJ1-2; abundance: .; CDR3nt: TGCGCCAGCAGCCAAGGACAGGAGTACTATGGCTACACCTTC; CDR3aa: CASSQGQEYYGYTF
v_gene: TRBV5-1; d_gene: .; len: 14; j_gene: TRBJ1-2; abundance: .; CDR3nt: TGCGCCAGCAGCCCTTGGGGAGCTAACTATGGCTACACCTTC; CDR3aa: CASSPWGANYGYTF
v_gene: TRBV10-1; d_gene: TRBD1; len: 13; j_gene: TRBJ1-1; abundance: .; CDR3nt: TGCGCCAGCAGTGATTCAGGGGGCACTGAAGCTTTCTTT; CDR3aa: CASSDSGGTEAFF
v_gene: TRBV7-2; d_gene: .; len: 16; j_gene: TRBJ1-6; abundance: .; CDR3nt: TGTGCCAGCAGCTTAGCCAGCAGGGGTAATAATTCACCCCTCCACTTT; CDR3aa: CASSLASRGNNSPLHF
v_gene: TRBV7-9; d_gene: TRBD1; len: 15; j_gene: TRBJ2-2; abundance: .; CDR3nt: TGTGCCAGCAGGCTCCCGACAGGGCGGCGCGGGGAGCTGTTTTTT; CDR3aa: CASRLPTGRRGELFF
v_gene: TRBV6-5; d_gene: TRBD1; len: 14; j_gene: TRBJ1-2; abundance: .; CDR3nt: TGTGCCAGCAGTCCCAGGACAGGGTATAATGGCTACACCTTC; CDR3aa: CASSPRTGYNGYTF
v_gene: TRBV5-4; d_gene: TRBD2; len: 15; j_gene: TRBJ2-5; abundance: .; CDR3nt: TGTGCCAGCAGCTTGGCCGGGGGGAGAGAGTGGACCCAGTACTTC; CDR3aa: CASSLAGGREWTQYF
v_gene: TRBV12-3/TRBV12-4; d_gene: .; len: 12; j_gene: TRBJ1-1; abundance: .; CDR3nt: TGTGCCAGCAGGCTAGCGGGGACTGAAGCTTTCTTT; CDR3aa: CASRLAGTEAFF
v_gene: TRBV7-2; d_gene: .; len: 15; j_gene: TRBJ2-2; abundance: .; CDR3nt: TGTGCCAGCAGCTTAGTGGTCAGGAACACCGGGGAGCTGTTTTTT; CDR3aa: CASSLVVRNTGELFF
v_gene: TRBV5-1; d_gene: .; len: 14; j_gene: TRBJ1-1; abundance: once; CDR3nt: TGCGCCAGCAAATTACCCAGTCCCGGCACTGAAGCTTTCTTT; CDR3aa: CASKLPSPGTEAFF
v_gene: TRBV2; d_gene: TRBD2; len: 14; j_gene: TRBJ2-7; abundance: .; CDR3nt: TGTGCCAGCAGCGGACTAGCGGGGGGGGTCCAGCAGTACTTC; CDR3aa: CASSGLAGGVQQYF
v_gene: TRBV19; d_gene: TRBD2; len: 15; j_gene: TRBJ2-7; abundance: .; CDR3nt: TGTGCCAGTACCGGGGGGGGGACTCCCGTCTACGAGCAGTACTTC; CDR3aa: CASTGGGTPVYEQYF
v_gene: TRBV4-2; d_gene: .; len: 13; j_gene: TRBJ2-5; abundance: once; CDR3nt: TGTGCCAGCAGCCTCGGCCCCCAAGAGACCCAGTACTTC; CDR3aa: CASSLGPQETQYF
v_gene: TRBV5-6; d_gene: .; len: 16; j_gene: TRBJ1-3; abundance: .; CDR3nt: TGTGCCAGCAGCTTGGTCCCAGTCAGCTCTGGAAACACCATATATTTT; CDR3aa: CASSLVPVSSGNTIYF
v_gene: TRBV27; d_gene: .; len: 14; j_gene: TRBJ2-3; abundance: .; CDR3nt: TGTGCCAGCAGACTTGGGGTAGGCACAGATACGCAGTATTTT; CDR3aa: CASRLGVGTDTQYF
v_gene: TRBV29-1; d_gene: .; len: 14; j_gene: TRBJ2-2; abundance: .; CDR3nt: TGCAGCGTGCAGCAGGGGTGGGACACCGGGGAGCTGTTTTTT; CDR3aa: CSVQQGWDTGELFF
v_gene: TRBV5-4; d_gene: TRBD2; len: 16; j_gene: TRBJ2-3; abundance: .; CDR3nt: TGTGCCAGCAGCCGGCAGGTAGCGGGCGGGGCAGATACGCAGTATTTT; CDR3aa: CASSRQVAGGADTQYF
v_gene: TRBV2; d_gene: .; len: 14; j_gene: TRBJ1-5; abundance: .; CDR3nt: TGTGCCAGCAGTAGGGCTTATAGCAATCAGCCCCAGCATTTT; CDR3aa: CASSRAYSNQPQHF
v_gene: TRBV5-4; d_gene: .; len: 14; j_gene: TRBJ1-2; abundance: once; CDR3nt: TGTGCCAGCAGCTTGCTACCGACCAACTATGGCTACACCTTC; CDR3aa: CASSLLPTNYGYTF
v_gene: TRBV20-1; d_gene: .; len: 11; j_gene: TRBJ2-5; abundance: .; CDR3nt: TGCAGTGCCTCGGGGAGAGAGACCCAGTACTTC; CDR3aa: CSASGRETQYF
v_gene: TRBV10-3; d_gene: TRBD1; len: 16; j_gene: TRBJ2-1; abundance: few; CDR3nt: TGTGCCATCAGTATCACAGGGGGTGGCTCCTACAATGAGCAGTTCTTC; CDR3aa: CAISITGGGSYNEQFF
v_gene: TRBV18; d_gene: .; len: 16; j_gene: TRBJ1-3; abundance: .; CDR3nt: TGTGCCAGCTCACCACCGGGGGTCTTGTCCGGAAACACCATATATTTT; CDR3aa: CASSPPGVLSGNTIYF
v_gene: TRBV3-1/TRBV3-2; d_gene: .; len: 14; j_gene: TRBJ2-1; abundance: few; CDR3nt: TGTGCCAGCAGCCAAGTACTAGCCCACAATGAGCAGTTCTTC; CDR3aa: CASSQVLAHNEQFF
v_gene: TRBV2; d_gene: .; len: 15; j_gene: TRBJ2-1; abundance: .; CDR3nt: TGTGCCAGCAGTGAAGTAACAGGGCATTACAATGAGCAGTTCTTC; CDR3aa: CASSEVTGHYNEQFF
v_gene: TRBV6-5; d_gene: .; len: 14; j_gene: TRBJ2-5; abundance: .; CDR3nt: TGTGCCAGCAGTTTGGGCAGGGGAGGGGAGACCCAGTACTTC; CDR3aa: CASSLGRGGETQYF
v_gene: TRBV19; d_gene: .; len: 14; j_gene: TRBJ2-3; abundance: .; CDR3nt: TGTGCCAGTTTCGCCGGGAGAGACACAGATACGCAGTATTTT; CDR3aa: CASFAGRDTDTQYF
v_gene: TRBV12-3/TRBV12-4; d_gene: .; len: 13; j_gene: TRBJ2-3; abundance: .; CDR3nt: TGTGCCAGCAGTCCCACAAGCACAGATACGCAGTATTTT; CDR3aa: CASSPTSTDTQYF
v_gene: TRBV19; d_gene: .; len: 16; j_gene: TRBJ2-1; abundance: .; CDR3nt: TGTGCCAGTAGTATAGTGGGGCGGAGCGGATACAATGAGCAGTTCTTC; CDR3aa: CASSIVGRSGYNEQFF
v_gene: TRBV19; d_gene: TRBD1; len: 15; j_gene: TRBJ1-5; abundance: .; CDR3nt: TGTGCCAGTAGCCGGAAAGCCACAGGGGGACAGCCCCAGCATTTT; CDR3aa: CASSRKATGGQPQHF
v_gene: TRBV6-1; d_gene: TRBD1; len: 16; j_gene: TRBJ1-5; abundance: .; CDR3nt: TGTGCCAGCAGTGAACAGACAGGGGGCGGAAATCAGCCCCAGCATTTT; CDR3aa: CASSEQTGGGNQPQHF
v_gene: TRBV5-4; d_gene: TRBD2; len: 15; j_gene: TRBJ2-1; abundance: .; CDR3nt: TGTGCCAGCAGCTTGGCTAGCGGGGGTTACAATGAGCAGTTCTTC; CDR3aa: CASSLASGGYNEQFF
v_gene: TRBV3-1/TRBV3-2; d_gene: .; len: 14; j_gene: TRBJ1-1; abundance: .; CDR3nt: TGTGCCAGCAGCCAAGGGTGGGTGAACACTGAAGCTTTCTTT; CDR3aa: CASSQGWVNTEAFF
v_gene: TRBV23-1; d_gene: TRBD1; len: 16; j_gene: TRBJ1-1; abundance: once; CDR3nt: TGCGCCAGCAGTCAAAGGGACAGGGAAAGGAACACTGAAGCTTTCTTT; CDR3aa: CASSQRDRERNTEAFF
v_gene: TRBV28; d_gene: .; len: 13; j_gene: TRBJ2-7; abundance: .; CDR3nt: TGTGCCAGCAGGAGTGGGGCCTCCTACGAGCAGTACTTC; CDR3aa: CASRSGASYEQYF
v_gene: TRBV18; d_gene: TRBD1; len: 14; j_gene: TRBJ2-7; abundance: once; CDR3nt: TGTGCCAGCTCACACCGGGACAGCCCATACGAGCAGTACTTC; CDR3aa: CASSHRDSPYEQYF
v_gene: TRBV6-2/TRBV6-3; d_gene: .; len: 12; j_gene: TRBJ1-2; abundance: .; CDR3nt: TGTGCCAGCAGCGACAGTAACTATGGCTACACCTTC; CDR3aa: CASSDSNYGYTF
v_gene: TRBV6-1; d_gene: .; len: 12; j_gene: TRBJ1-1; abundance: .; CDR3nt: TGTGCCAGCAGCCAACTGGGGACTGAAGCTTTCTTT; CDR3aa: CASSQLGTEAFF
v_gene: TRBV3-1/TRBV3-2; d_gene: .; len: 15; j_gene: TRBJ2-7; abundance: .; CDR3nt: TGTGCCAGCAGCCCCGGACAGTCCATCCGCTACGAGCAGTACTTC; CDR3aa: CASSPGQSIRYEQYF
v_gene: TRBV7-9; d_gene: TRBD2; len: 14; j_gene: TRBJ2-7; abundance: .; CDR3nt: TGTGCCAGCAGCTTAGTCAGCGGGACGATGGAGCAGTACTTC; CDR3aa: CASSLVSGTMEQYF
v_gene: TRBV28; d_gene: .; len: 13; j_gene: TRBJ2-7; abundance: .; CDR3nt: TGTGCCAGCAGTTTGCTGCGAAGCCACGAGCAGTACTTC; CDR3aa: CASSLLRSHEQYF
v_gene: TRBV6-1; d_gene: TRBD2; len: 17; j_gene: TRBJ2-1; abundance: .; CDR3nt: TGTGCCAGCAGTGAATCCGCGACTAGCGGGGGATACAATGAGCAGTTCTTC; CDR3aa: CASSESATSGGYNEQFF
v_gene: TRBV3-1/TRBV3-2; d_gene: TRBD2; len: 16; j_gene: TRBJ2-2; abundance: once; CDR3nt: TGTGCCAGCAGCCAAAATCCGGGGGGGAACACCGGGGAGCTGTTTTTT; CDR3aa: CASSQNPGGNTGELFF
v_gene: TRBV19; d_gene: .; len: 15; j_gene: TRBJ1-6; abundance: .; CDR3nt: TGTGCCAGTAGTGGAGTCCTCTCCTATAATTCACCCCTCCACTTT; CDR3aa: CASSGVLSYNSPLHF
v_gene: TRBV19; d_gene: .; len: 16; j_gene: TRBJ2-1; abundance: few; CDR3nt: TGTGCCAGTAGTATCGAGATCGAGAGCTCCTACAATGAGCAGTTCTTC; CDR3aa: CASSIEIESSYNEQFF
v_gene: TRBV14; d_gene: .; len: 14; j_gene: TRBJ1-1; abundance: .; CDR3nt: TGTGCCAGCAGCCCCACCGGGGCGGCCACTGAAGCTTTCTTT; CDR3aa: CASSPTGAATEAFF
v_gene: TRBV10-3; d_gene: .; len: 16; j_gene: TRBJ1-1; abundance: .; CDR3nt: TGTGCCATCAGTACGGGGCTTCTGAGCTCGAACACTGAAGCTTTCTTT; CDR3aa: CAISTGLLSSNTEAFF
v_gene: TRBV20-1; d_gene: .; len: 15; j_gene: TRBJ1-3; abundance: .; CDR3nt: TGCAGTGCTAGTGATACAGGGTCCAGGAGAAACACCATATATTTT; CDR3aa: CSASDTGSRRNTIYF
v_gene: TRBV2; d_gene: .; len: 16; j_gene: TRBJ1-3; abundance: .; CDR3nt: TGTGCCAGCGGGGTTGAGGGGGTGTTTTCTGGAAACACCATATATTTT; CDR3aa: CASGVEGVFSGNTIYF
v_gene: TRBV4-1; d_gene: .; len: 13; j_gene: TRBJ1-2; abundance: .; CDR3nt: TGCGCCAGCAGCCAAACAGGGAACTATGGCTACACCTTC; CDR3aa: CASSQTGNYGYTF
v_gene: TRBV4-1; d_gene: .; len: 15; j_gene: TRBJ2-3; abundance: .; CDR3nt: TGCGCCAGCAGCCGAGGCCCATCGTCCCCCGATACGCAGTATTTT; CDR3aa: CASSRGPSSPDTQYF
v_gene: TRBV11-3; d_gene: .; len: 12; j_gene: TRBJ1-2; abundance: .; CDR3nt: TGTGCCAGCAGCCCCCGCTCGGACGGCTACACCTTC; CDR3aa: CASSPRSDGYTF
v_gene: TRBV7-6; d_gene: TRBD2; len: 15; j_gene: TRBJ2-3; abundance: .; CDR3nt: TGTGCCAGCAGTCTTGGACTAGCTCAAGGGAATACGCAGTATTTT; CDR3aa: CASSLGLAQGNTQYF
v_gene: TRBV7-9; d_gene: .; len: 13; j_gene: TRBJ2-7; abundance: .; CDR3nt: TGTGCCAGCAGCCTTCCGGGGTTCCGCGAGCAGTACTTC; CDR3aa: CASSLPGFREQYF